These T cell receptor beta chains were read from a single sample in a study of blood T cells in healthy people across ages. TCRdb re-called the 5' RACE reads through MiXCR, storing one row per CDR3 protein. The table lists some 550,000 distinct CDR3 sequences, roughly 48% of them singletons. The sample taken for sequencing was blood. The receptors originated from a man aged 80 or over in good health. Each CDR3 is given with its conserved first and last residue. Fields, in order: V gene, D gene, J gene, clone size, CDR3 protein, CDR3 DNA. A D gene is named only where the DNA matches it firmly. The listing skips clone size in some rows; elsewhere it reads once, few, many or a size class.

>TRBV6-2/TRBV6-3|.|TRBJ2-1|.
CASSALKRSSNEQFF
TGTGCCAGCAGTGCCCTAAAGCGGTCCTCCAATGAGCAGTTCTTC
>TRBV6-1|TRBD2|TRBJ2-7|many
CASSPGGAGGTTSYEQYF
TGTGCCAGCAGCCCCGGCGGGGCGGGAGGTACCACCTCCTACGAGCAGTACTTC
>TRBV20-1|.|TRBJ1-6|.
CSARRGSEGFNSPLHF
TGCAGTGCTAGGAGAGGTTCCGAGGGCTTTAATTCACCCCTCCACTTT
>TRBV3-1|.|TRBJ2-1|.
CASSQGYAYNEQFF
TGTGCCAGCAGCCAAGGGTACGCCTACAATGAGCAGTTCTTC
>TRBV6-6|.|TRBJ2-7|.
CAIGPNYEQYF
TGTGCCATCGGACCTAACTACGAGCAGTACTTC
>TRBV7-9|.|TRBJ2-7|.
CASSSSRAGTRSYEQYF
TGTGCCAGCAGCTCATCTCGGGCGGGCACTAGGAGCTACGAGCAGTACTTC
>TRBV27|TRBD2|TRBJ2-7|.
CAGSPWLAGAYEQYF
TGTGCCGGCAGCCCCTGGCTAGCGGGTGCCTACGAGCAGTACTTC
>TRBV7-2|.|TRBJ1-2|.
CASSLHLQGAYGYTF
TGTGCCAGCAGCTTACACCTACAGGGTGCCTATGGCTACACCTTC
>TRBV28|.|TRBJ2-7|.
CASREKPGHFPLYEQYF
TGTGCCAGCAGGGAAAAGCCGGGACACTTTCCCCTATACGAGCAGTACTTC
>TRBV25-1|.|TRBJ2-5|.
CASSEYLGLSQETQYF
TGTGCCAGCAGTGAATATCTTGGCCTTAGCCAAGAGACCCAGTACTTC